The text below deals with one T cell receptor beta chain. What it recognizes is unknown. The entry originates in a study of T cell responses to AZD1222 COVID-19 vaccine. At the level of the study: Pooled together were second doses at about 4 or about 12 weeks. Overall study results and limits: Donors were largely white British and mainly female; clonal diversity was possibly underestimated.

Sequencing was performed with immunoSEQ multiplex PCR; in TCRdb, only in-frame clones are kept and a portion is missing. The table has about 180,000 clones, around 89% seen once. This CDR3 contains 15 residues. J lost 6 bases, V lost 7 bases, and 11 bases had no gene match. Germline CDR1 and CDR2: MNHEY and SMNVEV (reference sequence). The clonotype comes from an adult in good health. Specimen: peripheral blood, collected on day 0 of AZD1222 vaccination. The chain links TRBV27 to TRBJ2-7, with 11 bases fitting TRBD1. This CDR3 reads CASKPAGQGVREQYF. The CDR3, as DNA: TGTGCCAGCAAGCCTGCGGGACAGGGGGTTCGCGAGCAGTACTTC.